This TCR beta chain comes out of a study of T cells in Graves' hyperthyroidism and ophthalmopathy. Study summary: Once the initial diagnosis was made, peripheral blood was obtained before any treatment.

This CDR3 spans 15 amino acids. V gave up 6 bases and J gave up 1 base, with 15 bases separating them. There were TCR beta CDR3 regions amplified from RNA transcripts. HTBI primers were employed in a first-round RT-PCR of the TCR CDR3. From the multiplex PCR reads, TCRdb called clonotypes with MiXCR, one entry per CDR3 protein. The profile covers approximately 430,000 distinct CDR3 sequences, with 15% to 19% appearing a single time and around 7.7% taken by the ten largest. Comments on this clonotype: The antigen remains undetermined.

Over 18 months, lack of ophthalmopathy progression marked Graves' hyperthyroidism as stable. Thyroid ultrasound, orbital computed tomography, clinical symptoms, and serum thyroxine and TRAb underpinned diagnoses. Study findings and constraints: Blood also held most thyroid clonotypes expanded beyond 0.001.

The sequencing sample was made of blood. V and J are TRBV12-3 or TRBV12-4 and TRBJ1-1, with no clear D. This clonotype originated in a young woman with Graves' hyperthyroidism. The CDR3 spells CASSPSGRSNTEAFF. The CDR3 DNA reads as TGTGCCAGCAGCCCCTCGGGTAGATCGAACACTGAAGCTTTCTTT.